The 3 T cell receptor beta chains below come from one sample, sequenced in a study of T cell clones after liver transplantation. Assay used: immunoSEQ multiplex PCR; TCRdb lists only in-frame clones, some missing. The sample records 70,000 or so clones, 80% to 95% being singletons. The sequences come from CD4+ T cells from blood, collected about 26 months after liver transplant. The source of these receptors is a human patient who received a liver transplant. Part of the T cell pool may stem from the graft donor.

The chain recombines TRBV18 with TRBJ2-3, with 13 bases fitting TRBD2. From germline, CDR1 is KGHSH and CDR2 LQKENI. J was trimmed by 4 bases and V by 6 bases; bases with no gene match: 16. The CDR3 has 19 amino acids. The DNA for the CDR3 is TGTGCCAGCTCCCCTTGGACTAGCGGGAGTCAGAATTCGGCAGATACGCAGTATTTT. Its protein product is CASSPWTSGSQNSADTQYF.

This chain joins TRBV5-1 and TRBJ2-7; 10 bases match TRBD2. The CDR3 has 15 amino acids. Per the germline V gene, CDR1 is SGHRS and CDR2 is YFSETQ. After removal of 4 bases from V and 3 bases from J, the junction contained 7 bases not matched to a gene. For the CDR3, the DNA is TGCGCCAGCAGCCCGGCGGCTAGCGGGAGCTACGAGCAGTACTTC. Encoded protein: CASSPAASGSYEQYF.

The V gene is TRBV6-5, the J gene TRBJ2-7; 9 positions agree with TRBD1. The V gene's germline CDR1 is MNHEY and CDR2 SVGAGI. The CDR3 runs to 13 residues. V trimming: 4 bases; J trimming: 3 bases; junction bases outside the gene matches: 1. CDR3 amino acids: CASSLDRGYEQYF. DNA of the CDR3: TGTGCCAGCAGTTTGGACAGGGGCTACGAGCAGTACTTC.